This T cell receptor (beta chain) was found in a study of T cell responses to AZD1222 COVID-19 vaccine. To note about this clone: Antigen unknown.

Regarding the study as a whole: Mapped onto spike, vaccine-associated CD4 TCRs spanned it and were dominant at 160-218 and 743-854.

Produced via immunoSEQ multiplex PCR; TCRdb's table is partial and in-frame only. The sample lists about 110,000 clones, about nine tenths seen once, with approximately 4.3% in the top ten. Trimming cost V 6 bases and J 4 bases, with 15 bases left between them. CDR1 LNHDA and CDR2 SQIVND come from the germline V gene (reference sequence). The length of the CDR3 is 14 residues. Here the sequenced sample was peripheral blood, taken on day 0 of AZD1222 vaccination. V usage is TRBV19 and J usage is TRBJ2-5, with D perhaps being TRBD1 or TRBD2 (5 bases each). The source of this sequence is an adult in good health. CDR3 sequence: CASSTREGPETQYF. DNA of the CDR3: TGTGCCAGTAGCACCCGTGAGGGGCCAGAGACCCAGTACTTC. Full variable domain (rest looked up from reference TRBV19 and TRBJ2-5): DGGITQSPKYLFRKEGQNVTLSCEQNLNHDAMYWYRQDPGQGLRLIYYSQIVNDFQKGDIAEGYSVSREKKESFPLTVTSAQKNPTAFYLCASSTREGPETQYFGPGTRLLVL.